Below are 11 T cell receptor beta chains sequenced from a single sample in a study of cytomegalovirus exposure and HLA in healthy donors. A multiplex PCR was run with 60 Vbeta primers and 13 Jbeta primers. Generated by immunoSEQ multiplex PCR, the TCRdb table keeps only in-frame clones and is missing some. This sample's table reports some 200,000 clones. Sequenced input: PBMCs. These receptor sequences come from a woman between 18 and 30 years old in good health and CMV-seropositive.

This rearrangement joins TRBV5-1 to TRBJ2-5, with 7 bases identical to TRBD1. J was trimmed by 3 bases and V by 3 bases; bases with no gene match: 5. Germline CDR1 and CDR2: SGHRS and YFSETQ. This CDR3 region has 14 residues. The CDR3, as DNA: TGCGCCAGCAGCTCGGTGACAGGGAAAGAGACCCAGTACTTC. Its translation is CASSSVTGKETQYF.

The chain joins TRBV6-6 to TRBJ1-5; 7 nucleotides line up with TRBD1. The V and J ends lost 6 bases and 0 bases, in that order; junction bases with no gene match: 5. The germline V gene encodes CDR1 MNHNY and CDR2 SVGAGI (reference sequence). The CDR3 has 15 amino acids. This CDR3 reads CASSQYRGSNQPQHF. In nucleotides, the CDR3 is TGTGCCAGCAGCCAATACAGGGGTAGCAATCAGCCCCAGCATTTT.

The chain employs TRBV13 and TRBJ1-3; 8 nucleotides line up with TRBD1. Losses at the gene ends were 3 bases for V and 5 bases for J; bases not matched to a gene: 3. From germline, CDR1 is PRHDT and CDR2 FYEKMQ (reference sequence). This CDR3 spans 14 amino acids. The CDR3 nucleotides read TGTGCCAGCAGCTTTTGGACAGGGAGAAACACCATATATTTT. It specifies CASSFWTGRNTIYF. Supplemented by reference TRBV13 and TRBJ1-3, the full variable domain reads AAGVIQSPRHLIKEKRETATLKCYPIPRHDTVYWYQQGPGQDPQFLISFYEKMQSDKGSIPDRFSAQQFSDYHSELNMSSLELGDSALYFCASSFWTGRNTIYFGEGSWLTVV.

This chain uses TRBV10-3 with TRBJ2-1, with 8 bases identical to TRBD2. The CDR3 runs to 15 residues. Germline V gene sequence: CDR1 ENHRY, CDR2 SYGVKD. V dropped 10 bases and J dropped 7; count of bases not matched to a gene: 15. The CDR3 DNA reads TGTGCCACCGCTGACTGGGTAGCGGGAAAGAATGAGCAGTTCTTC. Amino acids: CATADWVAGKNEQFF.

The rearrangement links TRBV5-1 to TRBJ2-4; 7 bases are shared with TRBD1. This CDR3 comprises 17 residues. Germline V lookup: CDR1 SGHRS, CDR2 YFSETQ. V shed 0 bases and J 0 bases; nucleotides not matched to a gene: 6. The CDR3 here is CASSLGTGQLAKNIQYF. The CDR3 nucleotides are TGCGCCAGCAGCTTGGGGACAGGACAACTAGCCAAAAACATTCAGTACTTC.

The chain joins TRBV18 to TRBJ2-7; D is unclear. CDR3 length equals 12 residues. Germline CDR1 reads KGHSH; CDR2 reads LQKENI. Between the trimmed V and J ends, which lost 3 bases and 5 bases, there was a span of 8 bases. The CDR3 loop is CASSPYKNEQYF. CDR3 coding DNA: TGTGCCAGCTCACCGTACAAGAACGAGCAGTACTTC.

The rearrangement links TRBV21-1 to TRBJ1-4; TRBD1 was called by the table and not checked on the DNA. TRBV21-1 is shown as a pseudogene. The CDR3 has 12 amino acids. The CDR3 coding sequence is TGTGCCAGCAGCAATTGGACAGGGCAACTGTTTTTT. Translation: CASSNWTGQLFF.

The chain carries TRBV7-8 and TRBJ1-1; no reliable D call. The V end was cut by 4 bases, the J end by 4 bases, with 10 bases between. CDR1 and CDR2 (germline): SGHVS, FQNEAQ. The CDR3 has 13 residues. The CDR3 is CASSSRGSTEAFF. CDR3 bases: TGTGCCAGCAGCTCCCGAGGGAGCACTGAAGCTTTCTTT.

This rearrangement joins TRBV6-6 to TRBJ1-6, with 7 bases aligning to TRBD1. After removal of 6 bases from V and 14 bases from J, the junction contained 16 bases not matched to a gene. This CDR3 region has 15 residues. CDR1 and CDR2 (germline): MNHNY, SVGAGI (reference sequence). CDR3 sequence reads: CASRHLSLGGGSLHF. Here the CDR3 DNA reads TGTGCCAGCAGACACCTTTCCCTAGGGGGCGGATCCCTCCACTTT.

The chain links TRBV7-9 to TRBJ2-1; possibly TRBD2 for D (5 bases). The CDR3 is made up of 15 amino acids. Germline V gene data show CDR1 as SEHNR and CDR2 as FQNEAQ (reference sequence). Trimming removed 2 bases from V and 5 bases from J, with 13 bases in between. The CDR3 protein is CASSLIYGKNNEQFF. CDR3 nucleotides: TGTGCCAGCAGCTTAATCTACGGGAAGAACAATGAGCAGTTCTTC.

This chain links TRBV4-2 with TRBJ1-2, with 10 bases that match TRBD1. V lost 2 bases to trimming and J lost 1 base; unmatched junction nucleotides: 4. CDR1 and CDR2 from the germline V gene are LGHNA and YNFKEQ. The CDR3 totals 16 residues. The CDR3 loop is CASSQRGQGINYGYTF. CDR3 coding DNA: TGTGCCAGCAGCCAACGGGGACAGGGGATTAACTATGGCTACACCTTC.